The following is a T cell receptor beta chain sequence with its context. Its cognate antigen is unknown. Per sorted-subset replicate PCR, input was approximately 0.2 ug DNA, representing roughly 30,000 T cell genomes. Assay used: immunoSEQ multiplex PCR; TCRdb lists only in-frame clones, some missing. The table has around 2.1 million clones, more than 85% seen once. Positive CCR7 selection of CD45RO-negative cells yielded the naive CD8 cells, and terminally differentiated effector memory CD45RA+ cells were excluded. Only Caucasian adults living in Nashville, Tennessee served as donors. The data belong to a study of shared clonotypes between healthy human individuals. The study, taken as a whole, reports: When compared with the clonotypes that were shared by all four sorted-subset donors, the non-shared clonotypes turned out to have lower generation probabilities.

V lost 1 base, J lost 3 bases, and 9 bases lay in between. CDR1 and CDR2 (germline): LGHNA, YSLEER. The length of the CDR3 is 14 residues. The V call is TRBV4-3, the J call TRBJ1-2; no firm D call. The source material was naive CD8+ T cells from PBMCs. The receptor's source is a man between 18 and 35 years old in good health. Some clones in this sample may be carry-over from other donors' samples. In nucleotides, the CDR3 is TGCGCCAGCAGCCAAGCGGGTCCGGACTATGGCTACACCTTC. This codes for CASSQAGPDYGYTF.